Listed below are T cell receptor beta chains from one sample, sequenced in a study of a mutant IDH1 vaccine in newly diagnosed glioma. The data were produced by immunoSEQ multiplex PCR, yet TCRdb's version contains in-frame clones alone and is incomplete. Of more than 55,000 clones listed, less than 85% are singletons. These receptors are not linked to any known antigen. The sequenced sample was PBMCs, obtained from a glioma patient whose treatment included an IDH1 peptide vaccine. The receptors were gathered from a young man with glioma. CDR3s include the opening cysteine and the closing phenylalanine or tryptophan. The D gene is left open where the match is weak. Not all rows give a size; the values are once, few, many and, for expanded clones, a class.

CDR3 DNA | CDR3 protein | clone size | V gene | D gene | J gene
TGTGCCTGGAACCGGGGGCTAAGACAAGAGACCCAGTACTTC | CAWNRGLRQETQYF | . | TRBV30 | . | TRBJ2-5
TGTGCCAGCAGTTTCACACTTACAGGAGAGGGCTACACCTTC | CASSFTLTGEGYTF | . | TRBV27 | . | TRBJ1-2
TGCGCCAGCAGCCCAGGGACAGGGGTGAATTCACCCCTCCACTTT | CASSPGTGVNSPLHF | few | TRBV5-1 | TRBD1 | TRBJ1-6
TGCGCCAGCAGCCAGACAATAAGGGCGGACCTCTACGAGCAGTACTTC | CASSQTIRADLYEQYF | . | TRBV4-1 | . | TRBJ2-7
TGCGCCAGCAGCTCCCTGGATTTAGCCAAAAACATTCAGTACTTC | CASSSLDLAKNIQYF | once | TRBV5-1 | . | TRBJ2-4
TGTGCCAGTGATGGCGGGGGGTTTCAGCCCCAGCATTTT | CASDGGGFQPQHF | few | TRBV19 | . | TRBJ1-5
TGTGCCAGCAGCTTCGACCCTAGCGGACTTAAATACGAGCAGTACTTC | CASSFDPSGLKYEQYF | . | TRBV7-9 | TRBD2 | TRBJ2-7
TGTGCCAGCAGCCAAGACGGGGGGGCCATATACAATGAGCAGTTCTTC | CASSQDGGAIYNEQFF | . | TRBV4-2 | TRBD2 | TRBJ2-1
TGTGCCAGCAGGCCAACCACAGATACGCAGTATTTT | CASRPTTDTQYF | . | TRBV28 | . | TRBJ2-3
TGTGCCAGCTCACCACCTGAGACAGGGATGTCCAATGAGCAGTTCTTC | CASSPPETGMSNEQFF | . | TRBV18 | TRBD1 | TRBJ2-1
TGCGCCAGCCGAACTTCAAGGACAGGCAATGAAAAACTGTTTTTT | CASRTSRTGNEKLFF | . | TRBV4-3 | TRBD1 | TRBJ1-4
TGTGCCAGTAGTCCGACAGGGGGCATCACTGAAGCTTTCTTT | CASSPTGGITEAFF | . | TRBV19 | TRBD1 | TRBJ1-1
TGTGCCAGCAGCAAATTACCAGCGGGAGGGTACACAGATACGCAGTATTTT | CASSKLPAGGYTDTQYF | . | TRBV21-1 | . | TRBJ2-3
TGTGCCAGTAGTATAGAGAGAGCTAGCACAGATACGCAGTATTTT | CASSIERASTDTQYF | . | TRBV19 | . | TRBJ2-3
TGTGCCAGCAGCTTGGTGGCAGCTGAAGCTTTCTTT | CASSLVAAEAFF | . | TRBV5-8 | . | TRBJ1-1
TGTGCCAGCAGTGTGGGGCTCGGTAATGAAAAACTGTTTTTT | CASSVGLGNEKLFF | . | TRBV2 | . | TRBJ1-4
TGTGCCAGCAGTTACTGGAATGAGCAGTTCTTC | CASSYWNEQFF | . | TRBV27 | . | TRBJ2-1
TGTGCCAGCACTCGGGCCGTGGGCACTGAAGCTTTCTTT | CASTRAVGTEAFF | . | TRBV6-5 | . | TRBJ1-1
TGTGCCAGCAGGGGACCAACGGGACCGGACGCGGGCACCTATGGCTACACCTTC | CASRGPTGPDAGTYGYTF | . | TRBV28 | . | TRBJ1-2
TGTGCCAGCAGCGGGGGAGGGACAGCAAACACTGAAGCTTTCTTT | CASSGGGTANTEAFF | . | TRBV5-5 | TRBD1 | TRBJ1-1
TGTGCCAGCAGTTACTCGGGCCAGGGGGAAGAGACCCAGTACTTC | CASSYSGQGEETQYF | . | TRBV6-5 | TRBD1 | TRBJ2-5
TGTGCCAGCAGCCAAGACTCGAATCAGCCCCAGCATTTT | CASSQDSNQPQHF | few | TRBV4-2 | . | TRBJ1-5
TGTGCCAGCAAAAGGGACAGGGCAGTTGGCTACGAGCAGTACTTC | CASKRDRAVGYEQYF | . | TRBV6-1 | TRBD1 | TRBJ2-7
TGTGCCATCAGTGACCCACGGACAGGGGGCCCCGATACGCAGTATTTT | CAISDPRTGGPDTQYF | . | TRBV6-1 | TRBD1 | TRBJ2-3
TGTGCCAGCAGCCACAGGGTGACCGAGCAGTACTTC | CASSHRVTEQYF | . | TRBV6-5 | . | TRBJ2-7
TGCGCCAGCAGCTCCTCCGGACTGACCGGGGAGCTGTTTTTT | CASSSSGLTGELFF | . | TRBV5-1 | . | TRBJ2-2
TGTGCCAGTAGAAACCGGCCCGAGGCCGGGGAGCTGTTTTTT | CASRNRPEAGELFF | . | TRBV19 | . | TRBJ2-2
TGTGCCAGCAGTGTCGGCTCGATTATTAGCAATCAGCCCCAGCATTTT | CASSVGSIISNQPQHF | . | TRBV2 | . | TRBJ1-5
TGTGCCAGCAGTTACTCCGGCTCAGGCAATCAGCCCCAGCATTTT | CASSYSGSGNQPQHF | . | TRBV6-6 | . | TRBJ1-5
TGTGCCAGCAGTCCGGGGGGACTGCGGGGCGATACGCAGTATTTT | CASSPGGLRGDTQYF | . | TRBV28 | TRBD2 | TRBJ2-3
TGCAGCGTTGAGGGTGGTGGAGATACGCAGTATTTT | CSVEGGGDTQYF | few | TRBV29-1 | . | TRBJ2-3
TGTGCCAGCAGCCCACGGATTCGACAGGGATCGGACACTGAAGCTTTCTTT | CASSPRIRQGSDTEAFF | few | TRBV7-2 | TRBD1 | TRBJ1-1
TGCGCCAGCAGCCAATTTACACACCAAGAGACCCAGTACTTC | CASSQFTHQETQYF | . | TRBV4-3 | . | TRBJ2-5
TGTGCCAGCAGCGTAAGCTTCAATCAGGGTTTGGAGACCCAGTACTTC | CASSVSFNQGLETQYF | . | TRBV11-2 | . | TRBJ2-5
TGTGCCAGCAGCTTCAGATACGGGACTAGCGCCCCGGGTAATGAGCAGTTCTTC | CASSFRYGTSAPGNEQFF | once | TRBV11-2 | TRBD2 | TRBJ2-1
TGTGCCAGCAGCCAAGTCCTCTCGGTGAACACTGAAGCTTTCTTT | CASSQVLSVNTEAFF | . | TRBV4-2 | . | TRBJ1-1
TGTGCCAGCAGCCAACTAGACAGGGTATCCGAGCAGTACTTC | CASSQLDRVSEQYF | . | TRBV4-2 | TRBD1 | TRBJ2-7
TGTGCCAGCAGCTTAGATTTAAGTGTGGGCTACACCTTC | CASSLDLSVGYTF | once | TRBV7-8 | . | TRBJ1-2
TGTGCCAGCAGCCTTATTAGCAATCAGCCCCAGCATTTT | CASSLISNQPQHF | . | TRBV5-8 | . | TRBJ1-5
TGTGCCAGCAGATCAATAGCGGGCGAGCAGTACTTC | CASRSIAGEQYF | . | TRBV6-5 | TRBD2 | TRBJ2-7
TGTGCCATCATGCCTCGACAGGGGAGTCGCACTGAAGCTTTCTTT | CAIMPRQGSRTEAFF | . | TRBV10-3 | TRBD1 | TRBJ1-1
TGCGCCAGCAGCCTAGCAATGGGGGACGGGAGCACAGATACGCAGTATTTT | CASSLAMGDGSTDTQYF | . | TRBV4-1 | . | TRBJ2-3
TGTGCCAGCAGCTTGGACAGGGCGGGCTATGGCTACACCTTC | CASSLDRAGYGYTF | once | TRBV5-6 | . | TRBJ1-2
TGTGCCAGCAGCTTAGTTCGGGAAAAACTGTTTTTT | CASSLVREKLFF | . | TRBV7-9 | . | TRBJ1-4
TGTGCCAGCAGTTTACTAGCGGGGCGAAGCACAGATACGCAGTATTTT | CASSLLAGRSTDTQYF | . | TRBV27 | TRBD2 | TRBJ2-3
TGTGCCAGCAGCGTGGGACAGGGAAATAATGAGCAGTTCTTC | CASSVGQGNNEQFF | . | TRBV9 | TRBD1 | TRBJ2-1
TGTGCCAGCAGTCGAAAACTAGCCCCATTTGAGACCCAGTACTTC | CASSRKLAPFETQYF | few | TRBV28 | . | TRBJ2-5
TGTGCCAGCAGCTTGGGCCTAGCTCCCTACGAGCAGTACTTC | CASSLGLAPYEQYF | . | TRBV5-4 | . | TRBJ2-7
TGTGCCTGGAGTGTAGGGGCAACTGAAGCTTTCTTT | CAWSVGATEAFF | . | TRBV30 | . | TRBJ1-1